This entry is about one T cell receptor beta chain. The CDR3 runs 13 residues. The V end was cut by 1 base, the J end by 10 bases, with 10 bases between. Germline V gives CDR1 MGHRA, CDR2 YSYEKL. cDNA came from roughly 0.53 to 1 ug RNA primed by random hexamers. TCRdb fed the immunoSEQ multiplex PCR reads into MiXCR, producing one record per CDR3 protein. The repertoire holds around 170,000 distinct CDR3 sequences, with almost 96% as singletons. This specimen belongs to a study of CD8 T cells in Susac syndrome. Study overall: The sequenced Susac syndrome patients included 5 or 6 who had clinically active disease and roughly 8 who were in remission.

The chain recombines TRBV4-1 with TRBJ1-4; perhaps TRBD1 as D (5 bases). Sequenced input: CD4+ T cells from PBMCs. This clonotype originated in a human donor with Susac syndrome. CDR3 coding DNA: TGCGCCAGCAGCCAAGGACGGGACCGAAAACTGTTTTTT. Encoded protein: CASSQGRDRKLFF.